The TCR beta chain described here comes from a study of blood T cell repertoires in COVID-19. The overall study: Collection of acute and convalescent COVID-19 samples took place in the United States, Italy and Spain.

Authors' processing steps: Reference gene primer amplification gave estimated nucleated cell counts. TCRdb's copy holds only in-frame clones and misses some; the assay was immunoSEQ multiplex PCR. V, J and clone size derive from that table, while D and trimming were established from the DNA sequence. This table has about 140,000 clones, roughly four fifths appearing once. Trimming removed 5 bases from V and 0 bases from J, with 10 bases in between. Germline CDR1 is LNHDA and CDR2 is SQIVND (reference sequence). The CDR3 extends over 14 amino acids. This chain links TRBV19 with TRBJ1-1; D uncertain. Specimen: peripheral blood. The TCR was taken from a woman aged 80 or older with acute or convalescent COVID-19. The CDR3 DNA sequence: TGTGCCAGTAGTCCGACTGTAATGAACACTGAAGCTTTCTTT. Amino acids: CASSPTVMNTEAFF.